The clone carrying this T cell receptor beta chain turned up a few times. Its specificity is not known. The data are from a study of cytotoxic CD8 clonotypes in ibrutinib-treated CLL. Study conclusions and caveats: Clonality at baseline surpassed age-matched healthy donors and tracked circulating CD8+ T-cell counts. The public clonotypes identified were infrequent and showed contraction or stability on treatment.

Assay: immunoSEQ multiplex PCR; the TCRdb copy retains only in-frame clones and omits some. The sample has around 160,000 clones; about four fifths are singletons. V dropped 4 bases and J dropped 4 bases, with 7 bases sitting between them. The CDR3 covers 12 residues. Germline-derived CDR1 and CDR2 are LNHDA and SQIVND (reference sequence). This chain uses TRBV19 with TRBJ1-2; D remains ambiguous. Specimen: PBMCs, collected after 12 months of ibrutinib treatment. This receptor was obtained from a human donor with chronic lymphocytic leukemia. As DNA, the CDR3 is TGTGCCAGTAGTACCCGATCCTATGGCTACACCTTC. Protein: CASSTRSYGYTF. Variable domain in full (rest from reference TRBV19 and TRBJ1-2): DGGITQSPKYLFRKEGQNVTLSCEQNLNHDAMYWYRQDPGQGLRLIYYSQIVNDFQKGDIAEGYSVSREKKESFPLTVTSAQKNPTAFYLCASSTRSYGYTFGSGTRLTVV.